This paragraph covers one T cell receptor (beta chain) sequence. There is no known antigen for this receptor. No base quality information exists; no much larger clone differs at one position. After removal of 1 base from V and 6 bases from J, the junction retains 2 bases not matched to a gene. Inclusive of the bounding cysteine and phenylalanine, the CDR3 is 14 residues long. Only the CDR3 portion is preserved as DNA: 42 bases, with reading frame beginning at the first base. Taken from the germline V gene, the CDR1 and CDR2 loops are MRHNA and SNTAGT. Enrolling through a virtual design, the prospective study's participants ranged in age from about 18 to 89 years and lived across approximately 25 United States geographic areas. In the prospective study, participants were assigned to cohorts based on the clinical history participants reported in a screening survey and a study questionnaire. Recovered participants in ImmuneRACE Cohort 3 were defined by two consecutive negative NP/OP PCR tests, clearance by a healthcare professional, or resolution of symptoms. Mobile phlebotomists in the prospective study collected whole blood, serum and a nasopharyngeal or oropharyngeal swab from every participant. Over an approximately two-month period, participants in the prospective study had the option of providing additional blood draws and questionnaires. Prospective study blood samples were shipped either frozen or at room temperature before DNA extraction.

The entry originates in a study of blood T cell repertoires in COVID-19 (dated by TCRdb to between 2020 and 2021). At the level of the whole study: Collaborator samples came from the United States, Italy and Spain and covered acute and convalescent phases of COVID-19. The material from the prospective study consisted of cDNA or gDNA derived from T cells, B-cell-depleted T cells, or PBMCs. The dataset comprised deeply sampled blood TCRbeta repertoires from subjects exposed to, actively infected with, or recovered from COVID-19. The repertoires were released in a freely available public database meant as a resource for research on the immune response to SARS-CoV-2. The samples were drawn from the first 160 participants of the ongoing ImmuneRACE study and from some 1,300 subjects provided by 6 global collaborators. A de-identified subject ID, COVID-19 status, age in years and sex were almost always included in the sample metadata. HLA class I and class II types, where available, came from metadata supplied by the sample provider rather than from assay-based typing.

Overall study outcomes, separate from this receptor: The amount of clinical and demographic metadata varied by source and participant and was provided uncurated.

TCRbeta CDR3 regions were amplified from genomic DNA using the immunoSEQ Assay, a bias-controlled multiplex PCR. In the original analysis: Within the assay, amplification of reference gene primers was used to estimate how many nucleated cells each sample contained. To quantify the absolute abundance of each unique TCRbeta CDR3 rearrangement, sequence reads were collapsed and filtered. For each sample, productive Simpson clonality was calculated by taking the square root of Simpson's diversity index across productive rearrangements. The table was pulled from immuneACCESS by TCRdb, which kept in-frame rearrangements only. Such tables lose some clones; where checked, under half of the loss comes from unresolved V genes, and the rest has no known cause. V, J and clone size reflect that table, while D and trimming were determined from the DNA. The sample table holds a few hundred thousand clones, of which 80% to 85% were seen once. Of the sample, roughly 3.6% falls within the top ten clones.

This sequence uses TRBV6-4 and TRBJ2-2, with 7 junctional bases fitting TRBD1. Sequencing was done on a sample of PBMCs or T cells enriched from blood (not recorded which). The sequence came from a man between 50 and 59 years old who had recovered from COVID-19. The DNA sequence is as follows: TGTGCCAGCAGTGACTACAGGGGAGCCGGGGAGCTGTTTTTT. Translated, this is CASSDYRGAGELFF.